This TCR beta chain is drawn from a study of human T cells and chemical hapten exposure. Background on the study: Sensitization used 2% DPC on approximately 2 cm by approximately 2 cm upper inner arm skin.

General study findings and limits: Positive correlation was observed between PT1 expanded TCR counts and patch test score. TCRs at high frequency, those above 1 in 1000, did not change with DPC sensitization.

Sample time point: patch test 2, 6 weeks after DPC sensitization. The sample's treatment: therapeutic diphenylcyclopropenone sensitization with weekly scalp DPC. Germline CDR1 is MNHNS and CDR2 is SASEGT. Trimming pared 6 bases from V and 7 bases from J, leaving 13 bases between. The CDR3 length is 13 residues. Unique molecular identifiers were affixed to discrete cDNA molecules within the library. TCRdb called the RACE reads again in MiXCR, with one record for every CDR3 protein. The profile shows about 84,000 distinct CDR3 sequences, about 10% of them singletons. This clonotype turned up a few times. The antigen remains unidentified.

The starting material was whole blood, obtained in connection with sensitization to the hapten diphenylcyclopropenone (DPC). The receptor's source is a woman aged 45-65 years with alopecia areata. Some clones in this sample may be carry-over from other donors' samples. The chain links TRBV6-1 to TRBJ2-1; D gene uncertain. In DNA, the CDR3 is TGTGCCAGCAGGATGACTCCGTGGAATGAGCAGTTCTTC. This encodes CASRMTPWNEQFF.